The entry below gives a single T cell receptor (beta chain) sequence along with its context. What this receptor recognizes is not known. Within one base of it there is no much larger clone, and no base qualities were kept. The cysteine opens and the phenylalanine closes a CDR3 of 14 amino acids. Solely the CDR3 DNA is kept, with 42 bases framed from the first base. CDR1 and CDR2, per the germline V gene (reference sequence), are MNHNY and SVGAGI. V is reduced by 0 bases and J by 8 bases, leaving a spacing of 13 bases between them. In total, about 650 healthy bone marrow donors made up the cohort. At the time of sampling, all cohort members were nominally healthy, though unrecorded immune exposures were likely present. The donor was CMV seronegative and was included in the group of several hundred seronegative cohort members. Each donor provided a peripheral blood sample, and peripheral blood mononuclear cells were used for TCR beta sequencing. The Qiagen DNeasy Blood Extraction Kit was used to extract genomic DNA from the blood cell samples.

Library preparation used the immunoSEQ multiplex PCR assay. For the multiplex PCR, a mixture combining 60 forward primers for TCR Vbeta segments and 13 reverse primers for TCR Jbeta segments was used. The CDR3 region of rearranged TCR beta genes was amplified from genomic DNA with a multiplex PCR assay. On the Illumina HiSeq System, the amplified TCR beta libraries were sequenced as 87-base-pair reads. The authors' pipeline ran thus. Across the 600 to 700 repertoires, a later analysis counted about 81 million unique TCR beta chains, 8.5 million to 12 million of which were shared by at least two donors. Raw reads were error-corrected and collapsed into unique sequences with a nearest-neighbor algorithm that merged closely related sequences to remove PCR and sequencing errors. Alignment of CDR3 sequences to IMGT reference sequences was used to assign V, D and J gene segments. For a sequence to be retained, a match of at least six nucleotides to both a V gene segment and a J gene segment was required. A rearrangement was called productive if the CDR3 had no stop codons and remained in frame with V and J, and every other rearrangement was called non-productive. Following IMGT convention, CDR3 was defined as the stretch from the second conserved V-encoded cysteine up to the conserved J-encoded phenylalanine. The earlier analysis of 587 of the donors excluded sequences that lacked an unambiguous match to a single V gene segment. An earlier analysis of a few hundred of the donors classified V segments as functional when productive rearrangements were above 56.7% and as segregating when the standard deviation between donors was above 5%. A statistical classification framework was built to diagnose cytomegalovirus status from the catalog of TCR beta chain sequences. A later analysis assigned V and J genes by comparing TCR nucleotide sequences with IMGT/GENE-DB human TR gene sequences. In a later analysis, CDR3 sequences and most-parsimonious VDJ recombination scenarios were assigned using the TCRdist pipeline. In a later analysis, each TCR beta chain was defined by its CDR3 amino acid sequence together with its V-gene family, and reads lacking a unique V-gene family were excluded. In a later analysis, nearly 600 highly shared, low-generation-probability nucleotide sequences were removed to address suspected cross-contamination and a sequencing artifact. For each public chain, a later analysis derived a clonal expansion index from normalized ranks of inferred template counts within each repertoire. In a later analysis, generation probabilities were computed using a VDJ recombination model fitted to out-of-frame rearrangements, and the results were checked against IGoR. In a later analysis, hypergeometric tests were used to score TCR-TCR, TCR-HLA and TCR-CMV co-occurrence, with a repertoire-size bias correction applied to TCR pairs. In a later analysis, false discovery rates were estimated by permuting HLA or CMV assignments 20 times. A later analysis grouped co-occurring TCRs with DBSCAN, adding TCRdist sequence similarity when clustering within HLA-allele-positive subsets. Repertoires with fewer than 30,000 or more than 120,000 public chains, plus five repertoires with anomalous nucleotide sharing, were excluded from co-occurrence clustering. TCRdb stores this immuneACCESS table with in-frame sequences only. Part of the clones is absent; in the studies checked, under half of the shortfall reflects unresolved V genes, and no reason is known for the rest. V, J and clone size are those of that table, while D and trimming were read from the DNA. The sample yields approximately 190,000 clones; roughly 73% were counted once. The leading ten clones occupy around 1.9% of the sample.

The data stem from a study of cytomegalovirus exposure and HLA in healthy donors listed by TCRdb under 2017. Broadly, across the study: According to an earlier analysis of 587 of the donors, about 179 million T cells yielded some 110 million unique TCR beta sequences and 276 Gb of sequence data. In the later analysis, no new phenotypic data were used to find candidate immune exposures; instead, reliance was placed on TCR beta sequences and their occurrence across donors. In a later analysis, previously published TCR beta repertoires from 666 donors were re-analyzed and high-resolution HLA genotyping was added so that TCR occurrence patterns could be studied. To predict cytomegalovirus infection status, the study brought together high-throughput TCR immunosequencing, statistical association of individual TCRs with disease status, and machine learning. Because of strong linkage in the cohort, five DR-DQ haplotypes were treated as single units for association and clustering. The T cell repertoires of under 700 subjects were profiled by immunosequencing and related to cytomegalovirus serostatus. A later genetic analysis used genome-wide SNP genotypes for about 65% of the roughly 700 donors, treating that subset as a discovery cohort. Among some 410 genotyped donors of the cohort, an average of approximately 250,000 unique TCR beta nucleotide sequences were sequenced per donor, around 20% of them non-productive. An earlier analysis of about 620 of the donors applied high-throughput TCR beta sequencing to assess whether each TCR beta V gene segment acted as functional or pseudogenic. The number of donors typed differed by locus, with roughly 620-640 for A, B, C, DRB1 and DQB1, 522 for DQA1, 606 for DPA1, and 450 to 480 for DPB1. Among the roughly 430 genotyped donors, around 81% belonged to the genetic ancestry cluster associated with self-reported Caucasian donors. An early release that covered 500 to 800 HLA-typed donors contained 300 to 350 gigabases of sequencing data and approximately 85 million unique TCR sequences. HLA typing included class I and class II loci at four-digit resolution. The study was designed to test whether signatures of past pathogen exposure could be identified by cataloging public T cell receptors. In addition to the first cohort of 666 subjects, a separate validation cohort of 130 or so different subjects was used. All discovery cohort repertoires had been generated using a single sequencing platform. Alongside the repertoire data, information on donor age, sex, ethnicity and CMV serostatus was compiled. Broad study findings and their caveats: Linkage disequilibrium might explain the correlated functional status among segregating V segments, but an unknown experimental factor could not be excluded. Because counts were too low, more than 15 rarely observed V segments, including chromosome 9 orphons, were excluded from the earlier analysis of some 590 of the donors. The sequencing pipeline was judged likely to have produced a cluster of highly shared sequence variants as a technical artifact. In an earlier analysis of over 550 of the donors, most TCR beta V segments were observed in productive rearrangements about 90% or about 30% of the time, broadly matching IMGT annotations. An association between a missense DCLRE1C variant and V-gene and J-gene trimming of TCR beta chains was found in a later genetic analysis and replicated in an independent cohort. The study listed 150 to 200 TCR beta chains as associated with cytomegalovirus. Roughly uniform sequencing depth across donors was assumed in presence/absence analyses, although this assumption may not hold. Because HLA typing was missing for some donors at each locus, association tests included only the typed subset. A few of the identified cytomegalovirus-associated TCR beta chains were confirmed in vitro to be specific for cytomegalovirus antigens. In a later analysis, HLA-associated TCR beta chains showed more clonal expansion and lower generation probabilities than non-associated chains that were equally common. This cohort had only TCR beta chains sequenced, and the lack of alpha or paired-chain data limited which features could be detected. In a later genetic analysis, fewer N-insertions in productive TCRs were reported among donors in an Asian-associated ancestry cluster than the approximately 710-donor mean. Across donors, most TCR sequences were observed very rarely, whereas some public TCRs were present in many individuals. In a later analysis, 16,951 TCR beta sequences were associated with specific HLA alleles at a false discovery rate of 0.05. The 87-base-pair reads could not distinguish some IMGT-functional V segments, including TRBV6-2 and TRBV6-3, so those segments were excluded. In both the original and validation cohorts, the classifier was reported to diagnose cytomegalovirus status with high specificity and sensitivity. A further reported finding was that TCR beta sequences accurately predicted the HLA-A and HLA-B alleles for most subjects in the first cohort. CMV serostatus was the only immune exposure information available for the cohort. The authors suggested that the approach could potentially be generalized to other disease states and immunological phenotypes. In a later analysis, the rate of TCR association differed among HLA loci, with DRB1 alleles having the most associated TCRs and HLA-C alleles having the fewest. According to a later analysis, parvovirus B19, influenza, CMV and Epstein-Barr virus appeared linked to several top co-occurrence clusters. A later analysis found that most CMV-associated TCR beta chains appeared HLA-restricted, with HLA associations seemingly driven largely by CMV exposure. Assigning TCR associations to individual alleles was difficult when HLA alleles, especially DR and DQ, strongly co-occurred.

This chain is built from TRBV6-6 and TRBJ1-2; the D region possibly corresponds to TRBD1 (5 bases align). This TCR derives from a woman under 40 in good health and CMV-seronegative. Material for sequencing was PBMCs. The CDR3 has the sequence CASSYSGVGEGYTF. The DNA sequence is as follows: TGTGCCAGCAGTTACTCAGGGGTAGGGGAAGGCTACACCTTC.